This T cell receptor beta chain was sequenced for a study of blood T cell repertoires in COVID-19. Study in general: Samples came from the United States, Italy and Spain, spanning acute and convalescent COVID-19. T cells, B-cell-depleted T cells, or PBMCs provided the cDNA or gDNA that served as material.

This clone was counted between two and nine times. The data were produced by immunoSEQ multiplex PCR, yet TCRdb's version contains in-frame clones alone and is incomplete. The sample shows 150,000 to 200,000 clones, roughly four fifths of them seen only once. The V gene's germline CDR1 is SGHTA and CDR2 FQGNSA. This CDR3 is built from 17 residues. The ends were cut back, 5 bases at V and 3 bases at J, with 23 bases in the middle. The V call is TRBV7-2, the J call TRBJ2-7, with D perhaps TRBD2 (5 bases). The sequenced material came from peripheral blood. The TCR originated in a woman of 80 years or more with acute or convalescent COVID-19. CDR3 nucleotides: TGTGCCAGCAGCATCACAAACGACCGGGATCAAAGCTACGAGCAGTACTTC. Translation gives CASSITNDRDQSYEQYF.